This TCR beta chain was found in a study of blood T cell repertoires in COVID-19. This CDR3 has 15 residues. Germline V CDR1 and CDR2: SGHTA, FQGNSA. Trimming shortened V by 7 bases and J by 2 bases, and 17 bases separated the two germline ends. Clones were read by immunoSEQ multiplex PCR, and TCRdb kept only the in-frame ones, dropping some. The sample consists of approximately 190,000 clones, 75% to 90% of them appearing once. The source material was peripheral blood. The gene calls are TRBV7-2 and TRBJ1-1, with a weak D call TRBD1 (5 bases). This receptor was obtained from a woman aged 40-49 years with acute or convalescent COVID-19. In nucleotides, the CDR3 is TGTGCCAGCAAAGGGGCAGGCAGCAGAAACACTGAAGCTTTCTTT. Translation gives CASKGAGSRNTEAFF.